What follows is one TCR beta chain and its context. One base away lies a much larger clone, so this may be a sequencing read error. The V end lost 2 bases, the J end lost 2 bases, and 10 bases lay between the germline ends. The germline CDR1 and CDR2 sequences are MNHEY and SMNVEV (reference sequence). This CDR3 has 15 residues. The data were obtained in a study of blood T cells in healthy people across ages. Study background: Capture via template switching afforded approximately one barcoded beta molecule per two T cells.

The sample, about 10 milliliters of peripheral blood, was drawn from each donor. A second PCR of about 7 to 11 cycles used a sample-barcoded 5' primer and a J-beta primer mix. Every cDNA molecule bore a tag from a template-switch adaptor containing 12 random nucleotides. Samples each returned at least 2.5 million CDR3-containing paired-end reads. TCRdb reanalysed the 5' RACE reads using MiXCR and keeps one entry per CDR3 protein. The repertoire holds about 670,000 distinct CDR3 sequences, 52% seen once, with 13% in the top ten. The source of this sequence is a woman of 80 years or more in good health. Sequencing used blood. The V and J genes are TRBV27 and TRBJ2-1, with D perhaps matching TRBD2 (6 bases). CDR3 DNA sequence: TGTGCCAGCAGTTTAGCGGGATATCCCTACAATGAGCAGTTCTTC. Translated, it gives CASSLAGYPYNEQFF.